The entry below gives a single T cell receptor beta chain sequence along with its context. Assay: immunoSEQ multiplex PCR; the TCRdb copy retains only in-frame clones and omits some. In the table there are hundreds of thousands of clones, around 86% of which are singletons. The sample comes from a study of blood T cell repertoires in COVID-19. The wider study: Sources were T cells, B-cell-depleted T cells, or PBMCs; the material itself was cDNA or gDNA.

The germline gives CDR1 LNHNV, CDR2 YYDKDF (reference sequence). V was clipped by 6 bases and J by 5 bases, with 16 bases between them. The CDR3 runs to 15 residues. This TCR was recovered from a man aged 60 to 75 with acute or convalescent COVID-19. The chain is built from TRBV15 and TRBJ2-2; the D gene is possibly TRBD2 (6 bases). Sequenced material: peripheral blood. In nucleotides, the CDR3 is TGTGCCACCAGTTCAGGGCGGGGAGGTACCGGGGAGCTGTTTTTT. It translates to CATSSGRGGTGELFF.